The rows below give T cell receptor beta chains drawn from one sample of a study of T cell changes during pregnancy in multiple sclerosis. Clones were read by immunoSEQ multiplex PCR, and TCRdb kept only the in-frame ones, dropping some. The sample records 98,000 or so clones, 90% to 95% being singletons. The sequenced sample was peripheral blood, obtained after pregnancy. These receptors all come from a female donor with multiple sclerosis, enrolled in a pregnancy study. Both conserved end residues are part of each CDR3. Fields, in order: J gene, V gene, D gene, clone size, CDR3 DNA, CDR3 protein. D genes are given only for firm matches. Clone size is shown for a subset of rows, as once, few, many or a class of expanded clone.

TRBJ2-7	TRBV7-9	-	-	TGTGCCAGCAGCCCCCCCCGCTACTACGAGCAGTACTTC	CASSPPRYYEQYF
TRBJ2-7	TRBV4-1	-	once	TGCGCCAGCAGCCAAACTCGAGACGGGATCTACGAGCAGTACTTC	CASSQTRDGIYEQYF
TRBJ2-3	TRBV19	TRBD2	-	TGTGCCAGTAGTATAGTAGCGGGAGTCGCAGATACGCAGTATTTT	CASSIVAGVADTQYF
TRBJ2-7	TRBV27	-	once	TGTGCCAGCAGTCCCTCTCTGACAACTGGCGAGCAGTACTTC	CASSPSLTTGEQYF
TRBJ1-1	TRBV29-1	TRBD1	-	TGCAGCGTTGAGGGGACAGTGAACACTGAAGCTTTCTTT	CSVEGTVNTEAFF
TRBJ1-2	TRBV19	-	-	TGTGCCAGTAGTAACAGCAGGGTTGATCACTATGGCTACACCTTC	CASSNSRVDHYGYTF
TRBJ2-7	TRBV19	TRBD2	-	TGTGCCAGTAGTATGGGTAGCGGGTCATTCTACGAGCAGTACTTC	CASSMGSGSFYEQYF
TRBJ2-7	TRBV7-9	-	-	TGTGCCAGCAGTTATTACAGGGACTACGAGCAGTACTTC	CASSYYRDYEQYF
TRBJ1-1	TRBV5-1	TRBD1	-	TGCGCCAGCAGCTTAGGCCCGGGACAGTCTGAAGCTTTCTTT	CASSLGPGQSEAFF
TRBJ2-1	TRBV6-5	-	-	TGTGCCAGCAGTTACGGGGGCTCGGGGAATGAGCAGTTCTTC	CASSYGGSGNEQFF
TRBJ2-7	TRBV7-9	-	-	TGTGCCAGCAGCTTAGGTCAGGGGATCTACGAGCAGTACTTC	CASSLGQGIYEQYF
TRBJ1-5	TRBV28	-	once	TGTGCCAGCAGTGGGCAGGAAGTTTTTTTCGTTAGCAATCAGCCCCAGCATTTT	CASSGQEVFFVSNQPQHF
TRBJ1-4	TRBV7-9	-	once	TGTGCCAGCAGCTTAGGCAAGGAGGGGAGAACTAATGAAAAACTGTTTTTT	CASSLGKEGRTNEKLFF
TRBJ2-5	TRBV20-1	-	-	TGCAGTGCTAATTCAGGCGGGGCCCAGTACTTC	CSANSGGAQYF
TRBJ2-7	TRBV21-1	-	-	TGTGCCAGCAGCAGGGTTAAAAAGGACAGGGGCTACGAGCAGTACTTC	CASSRVKKDRGYEQYF
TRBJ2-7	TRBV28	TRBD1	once	TGTGCCAGCAGCCCGGGACAGGGGGCAGTATACGAGCAGTACTTC	CASSPGQGAVYEQYF
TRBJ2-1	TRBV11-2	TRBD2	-	TGTGCCAGCAGCTTATTAGCGGGAGGGCCGTACGATGAGCAGTTCTTC	CASSLLAGGPYDEQFF
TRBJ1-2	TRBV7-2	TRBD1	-	TGTGCCAGCAGCTTAGAAGGACAGGCTCTCTATGGCTACACCTTC	CASSLEGQALYGYTF
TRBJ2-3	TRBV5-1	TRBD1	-	TGCGCCAGCCGTCAGGGGGGGACAGGGTTGGCAGATACGCAGTATTTT	CASRQGGTGLADTQYF
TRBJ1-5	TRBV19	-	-	TGTGCCAGTAGTCCCCGGTTCTTAAATCAGCCCCAGCATTTT	CASSPRFLNQPQHF
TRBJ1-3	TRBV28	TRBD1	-	TGTGCCAGCATAGGGGGCGGAAACACCATATATTTT	CASIGGGNTIYF
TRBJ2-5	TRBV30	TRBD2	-	TGTGGGGCTAGCGGAAAAGAGACCCAGTACTTC	CGASGKETQYF